A single sample is the source of the 18 T cell receptor beta chains below, sequenced in a study of human T cells and chemical hapten exposure. TCRdb re-analysed the RACE reads in MiXCR, keeping a single row per CDR3 protein. The data show about 58,000 distinct CDR3 sequences, roughly 12% seen once. Described time point: patch test 3, about 24 weeks after DPC sensitization. The sample's treatment: therapeutic diphenylcyclopropenone sensitization with weekly scalp DPC. The sequences come from whole blood, collected in connection with sensitization to the hapten diphenylcyclopropenone (DPC). The receptors were gathered from a man younger than 40 with alopecia areata. Some clones in this sample may be carry-over from other donors' samples.

In its sample, this clonotype was seen many times. The gene calls are TRBV19 and TRBJ1-5, with unresolved D. Between the trimmed V and J ends, which lost 7 bases and 4 bases, there was a span of 2 bases. The CDR3 totals 10 residues. Looked up from germline, CDR1 is LNHDA and CDR2 is SQIVND (reference sequence). CDR3 bases: TGTGCCAGTAAGAATCAGCCCCAGCATTTT. Its protein is CASKNQPQHF.

This clonotype was counted many times. V and J are TRBV6-2 or TRBV6-3 and TRBJ2-3; a weak D match, TRBD1 (5 bases). V dropped 7 bases and J dropped 4 bases, with 12 bases sitting between them. The V gene's germline CDR1 is MNHEY and CDR2 SVGEGT. This CDR3 is 13 amino acids long. CDR3 bases: TGTGCCAGCATCCACAGGTTGGCAGATACGCAGTATTTT. The encoded protein is CASIHRLADTQYF.

This clonotype was counted at least ten times. The chain has TRBV3-1 and TRBJ2-7; 8 bases align to TRBD1. CDR1 and CDR2 (germline): LGHDT, YNNKEL (reference sequence). There are 14 residues in the CDR3. The V and J ends lost 3 bases and 0 bases, in that order; junction bases with no gene match: 1. The CDR3 bases are TGTGCCAGCAGCCAGGGACAGGTCTCCTACGAGCAGTACTTC. This codes for CASSQGQVSYEQYF.

The rearrangement links TRBV4-2 to TRBJ1-3, with D perhaps matching TRBD1 (5 bases). The CDR3 sequence is 15 residues long. Germline V gives CDR1 LGHNA, CDR2 YNFKEQ. Deletions cut 0 bases from V and 4 bases from J, with 10 bases between. DNA for the CDR3: TGTGCCAGCAGCCAAGATAGGGGTTCAGGAAACACCATATATTTT. Amino acid sequence: CASSQDRGSGNTIYF.

The chain couples TRBV7-3 to TRBJ2-7, with 8 nucleotides matching TRBD1. Germline V gene sequence: CDR1 SGHTA, CDR2 FQGTGA. The CDR3 length is 14 residues. The ends lost 5 bases at V and 6 bases at J; junction bases unmatched: 9. In nucleotides, the CDR3 is TGTGCCAGCAGCCCTACGTGGACAGGGAGCGAGCAGTACTTC. Its protein product is CASSPTWTGSEQYF.

This rearrangement joins TRBV6-2 or TRBV6-3 to TRBJ1-2; no reliable D call. The germline CDR1 and CDR2 sequences are MNHEY and SVGEGT. The length of the CDR3 is 12 residues. With 4 bases removed from V and 4 bases from J, the gap between germline ends came to 7 bases. CDR3 bases: TGTGCCAGCAGTTTACCAAGCTATGGCTACACCTTC. Amino acid sequence: CASSLPSYGYTF.

This clonotype appeared many times. CDR3 region: CSVTGDEQYF. Here the CDR3 DNA reads TGCAGCGTAACAGGGGACGAGCAGTACTTC. The V gene is TRBV20-1, the J gene TRBJ2-7, with 7 bases identical to TRBD1. The V gene's germline CDR1 is DFQATT and CDR2 SNEGSKA (reference sequence). This CDR3 has 10 amino acids.

This chain connects TRBV29-1 to TRBJ2-3; no clear D. Germline-derived CDR1 and CDR2 are SQVTM and ANQGSEA. This CDR3 has 13 amino acids. Trimming shortened V by 5 bases and J by 5 bases, and 14 bases separated the two germline ends. The CDR3 region has the DNA TGCAGCGTTTTCCGCGTAGGGCGAGATACGCAGTATTTT. It codes for CSVFRVGRDTQYF.

This clonotype was counted only a few times. The V and J genes are TRBV2 and TRBJ2-2; no clear D gene. Germline V gives CDR1 SNHLY, CDR2 FYNNEI. The V end lost 3 bases, the J end lost 0 bases, and 8 bases lay between the germline ends. This CDR3 has 15 amino acids. The CDR3 region is CASSEWQPNTGELFF. The CDR3 bases are TGTGCCAGCAGTGAGTGGCAGCCGAACACCGGGGAGCTGTTTTTT.

The V call is TRBV28, the J call TRBJ1-1; TRBD1 might be the D (5 bases). The germline gives CDR1 MDHEN, CDR2 SYDVKM. Trimming pared 5 bases from V and 1 base from J, leaving 11 bases between. The CDR3 is made up of 14 amino acids. CDR3 DNA: TGTGCCAGCAGTGCGAGGGGCGGGAACACTGAAGCTTTCTTT. Its translation is CASSARGGNTEAFF.

This clonotype was observed a few times. The genes are TRBV7-2 and TRBJ1-4; 11 bases fit TRBD1. V lost 11 bases, J lost 8 bases, and 7 bases stayed unmatched. Germline CDR1 SGHTA, CDR2 FQGNSA. The CDR3 has 13 residues. CDR3 amino acids: CAVGTGGGEKLFF. The CDR3 DNA reads TGTGCCGTAGGGACAGGGGGAGGAGAAAAACTGTTTTTT.

This clonotype has ten or more counts. DNA of the CDR3: TGCGCCAGCAGCCATAGGGTTCGGCAGCCGAACACTGAAGCTTTCTTT. Protein product: CASSHRVRQPNTEAFF. The rearrangement joins TRBV4-1 to TRBJ1-1, with unresolved D. Germline V gene data show CDR1 as MGHRA and CDR2 as YSYEKL. V was trimmed by 3 bases and J by 1 base, leaving 15 bases between them. CDR3 length: 16 amino acids.

In regard to this clonotype: One end of the junction varies from germline; a read error may be responsible. J is TRBJ1-2 and V is TRBV3-1; 9 nucleotides line up with TRBD1. This CDR3 has 16 amino acids. Germline CDR1 and CDR2: LGHDT and YNNKEL (reference sequence). The CDR3 loop is CASGQEWGQGPGGYTF. In DNA form, the CDR3 reads TGTGCCAGCGGCCAAGAATGGGGACAGGGACCCGGTGGCTACACCTTC.

This clonotype was seen at least ten times. CDR3 residues: CASRTGTSGGDTQYF. The CDR3 nucleotides read TGTGCCAGCAGGACCGGGACTAGCGGGGGAGATACGCAGTATTTT. The chain carries TRBV4-2 and TRBJ2-3; TRBD2 agrees at 14 bases. The trim removed 6 bases at V and 5 bases at J, leaving 4 bases unmatched. From germline, CDR1 is LGHNA and CDR2 YNFKEQ. This CDR3 has 15 residues.

This clonotype appeared many times. This chain joins TRBV7-9 and TRBJ1-2, with TRBD1 matching over 7 bases. The V gene's germline CDR1 is SEHNR and CDR2 FQNEAQ (reference sequence). CDR3 length: 15 amino acids. J was trimmed by 4 bases and V by 5 bases; bases with no gene match: 10. The CDR3 nucleotides are TGTGCCAGCAGCGCCTGGGACAGTCTCAGCTATGGCTACACCTTC. Its translation is CASSAWDSLSYGYTF.

At least ten counts were recorded for this clonotype. The chain uses TRBV28 and TRBJ1-2; D unresolved. There are 12 residues in the CDR3. The germline V gene encodes CDR1 MDHEN and CDR2 SYDVKM. Trimming left V 7 bases short and J 4 bases short, with 10 bases between. CDR3 residues: CASNERAYGYTF. As DNA, the CDR3 is TGTGCCAGCAACGAGAGGGCCTATGGCTACACCTTC.

This clonotype was counted at least ten times. The V and J genes are TRBV5-5 and TRBJ1-6; 7 nucleotides align to TRBD1. The CDR3 spans 17 residues. Germline values: CDR1 SGHKS, CDR2 YYEKEE (reference sequence). Trimming at V came to 3 bases and at J to 0 bases, leaving 6 bases not matched to a gene. Here the CDR3 reads CASSSGQASSYNSPLHF. CDR3 DNA sequence: TGTGCCAGCAGCTCTGGACAGGCGAGCTCCTATAATTCACCCCTCCACTTT. The variable domain in full, with the rest retrieved from reference TRBV5-5 and TRBJ1-6, is DAGVTQSPTHLIKTRGQQVTLRCSPISGHKSVSWYQQVLGQGPQFIFQYYEKEERGRGNFPDRFSARQFPNYSSELNVNALLLGDSALYLCASSSGQASSYNSPLHFGNGTRLTVT.

Ten or more counts support this clonotype. The chain uses TRBV2 and TRBJ2-1; either TRBD1 or TRBD2 may fit D (5 bases each). The germline gives CDR1 SNHLY, CDR2 FYNNEI. V dropped 4 bases and J dropped 8 bases, with 15 bases sitting between them. CDR3 length: 14 amino acids. The CDR3 DNA follows: TGTGCCAGCAGTGCCCCCGGAGAGGGGTATGAGCAGTTCTTC. This translates into CASSAPGEGYEQFF.